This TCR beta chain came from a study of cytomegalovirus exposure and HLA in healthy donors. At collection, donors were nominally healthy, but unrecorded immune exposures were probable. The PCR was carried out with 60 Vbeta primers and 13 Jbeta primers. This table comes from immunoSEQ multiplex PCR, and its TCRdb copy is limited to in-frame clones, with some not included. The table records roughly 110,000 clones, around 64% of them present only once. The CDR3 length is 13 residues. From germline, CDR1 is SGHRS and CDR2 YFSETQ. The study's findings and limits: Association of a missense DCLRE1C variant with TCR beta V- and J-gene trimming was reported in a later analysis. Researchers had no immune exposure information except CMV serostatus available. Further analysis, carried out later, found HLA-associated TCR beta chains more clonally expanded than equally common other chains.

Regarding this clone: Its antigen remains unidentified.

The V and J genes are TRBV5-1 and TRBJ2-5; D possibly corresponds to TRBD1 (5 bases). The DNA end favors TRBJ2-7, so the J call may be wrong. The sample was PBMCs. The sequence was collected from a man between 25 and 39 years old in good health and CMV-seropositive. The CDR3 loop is CASRQTVTYEQYF. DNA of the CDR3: TGCGCCAGCAGACAGACAGTAACCTACGAGCAGTACTTC.